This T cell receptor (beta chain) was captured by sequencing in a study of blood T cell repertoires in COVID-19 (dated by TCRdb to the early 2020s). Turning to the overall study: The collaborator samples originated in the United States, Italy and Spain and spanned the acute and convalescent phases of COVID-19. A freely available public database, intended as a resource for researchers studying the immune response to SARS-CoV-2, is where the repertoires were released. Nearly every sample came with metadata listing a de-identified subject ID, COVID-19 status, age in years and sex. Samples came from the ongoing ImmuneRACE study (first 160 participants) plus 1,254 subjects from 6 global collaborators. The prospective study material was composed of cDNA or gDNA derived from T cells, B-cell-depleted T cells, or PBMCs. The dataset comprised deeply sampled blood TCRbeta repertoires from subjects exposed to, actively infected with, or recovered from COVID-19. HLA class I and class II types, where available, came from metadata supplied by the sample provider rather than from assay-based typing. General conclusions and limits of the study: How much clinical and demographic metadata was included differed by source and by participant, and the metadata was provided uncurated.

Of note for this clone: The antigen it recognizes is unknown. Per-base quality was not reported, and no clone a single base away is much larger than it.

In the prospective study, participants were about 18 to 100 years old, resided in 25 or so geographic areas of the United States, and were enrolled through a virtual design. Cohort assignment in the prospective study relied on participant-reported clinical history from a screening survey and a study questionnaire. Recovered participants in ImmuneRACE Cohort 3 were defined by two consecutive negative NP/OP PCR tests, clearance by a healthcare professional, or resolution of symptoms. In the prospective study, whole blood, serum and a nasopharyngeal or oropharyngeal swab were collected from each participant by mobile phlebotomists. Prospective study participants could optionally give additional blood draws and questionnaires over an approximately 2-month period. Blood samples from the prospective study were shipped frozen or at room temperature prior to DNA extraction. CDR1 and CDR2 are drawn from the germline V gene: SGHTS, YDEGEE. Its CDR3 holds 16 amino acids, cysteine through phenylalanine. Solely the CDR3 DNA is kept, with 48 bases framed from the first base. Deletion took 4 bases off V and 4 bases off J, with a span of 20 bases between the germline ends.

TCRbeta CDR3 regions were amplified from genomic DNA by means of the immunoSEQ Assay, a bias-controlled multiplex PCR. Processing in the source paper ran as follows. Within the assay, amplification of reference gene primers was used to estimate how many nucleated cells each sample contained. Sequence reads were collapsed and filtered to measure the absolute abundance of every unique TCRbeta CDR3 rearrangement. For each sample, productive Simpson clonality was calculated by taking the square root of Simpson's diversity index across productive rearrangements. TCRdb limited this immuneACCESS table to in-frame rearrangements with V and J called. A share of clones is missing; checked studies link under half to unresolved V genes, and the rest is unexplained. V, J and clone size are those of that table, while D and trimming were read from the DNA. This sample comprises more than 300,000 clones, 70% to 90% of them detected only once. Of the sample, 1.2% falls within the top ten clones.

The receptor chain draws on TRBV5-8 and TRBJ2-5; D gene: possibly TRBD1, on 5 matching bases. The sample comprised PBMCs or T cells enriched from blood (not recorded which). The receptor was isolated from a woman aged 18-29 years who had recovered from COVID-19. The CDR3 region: CASSARKGIGPETQYF. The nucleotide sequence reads TGTGCCAGCAGCGCCCGAAAGGGGATAGGGCCAGAGACCCAGTACTTC.